The source of this TCR beta chain is a study of early T cells in non-severe SARS-CoV-2 infection. After removal of 5 bases from V and 2 bases from J, the junction contained 9 bases not matched to a gene. Germline V lookup: CDR1 DFQATT, CDR2 SNEGSKA (reference sequence). The CDR3 contains 15 residues. This clonotype was recorded a few times. Molecules of cDNA were individually given unique molecular identifiers that were attached to them. MiXCR, applied by TCRdb to the 5' RACE reads, yields one record per CDR3 protein. This table has some 59,000 distinct CDR3 sequences, roughly 9% appearing once. The clonotype originates from an adult who was a healthcare worker with PCR-confirmed SARS-CoV-2 infection or an uninfected control (not recorded which). The gene calls are TRBV20-1 and TRBJ2-3, with 8 bases that match TRBD2. The sample here was whole blood, taken at baseline. The CDR3 region is CSAQKTSGLTDTQYF. For the CDR3, the DNA is TGCAGTGCTCAGAAAACTAGCGGTCTCACAGATACGCAGTATTTT.